The clone carrying this T cell receptor beta chain was detected many times. Antigen specificity is unknown. TCRbeta library preparation incorporated unique molecular identifiers. TCRdb reprocessed the PCR reads via MiXCR and lists one record per CDR3 protein. The data contain about 250,000 distinct CDR3 sequences, about 24% of them singletons. With 4 bases clipped from V and 6 bases from J, the junction kept 12 bases outside the gene matches. Germline V lookup: CDR1 SGHRS, CDR2 YFSETQ. The CDR3 length is 16 residues. The sample originates from a study of T-cell reconstitution after alpha-beta-depleted transplantation in children. Findings and caveats of the study: Several hundred expanded graft clones reportedly supplied alpha-beta T cells about two months after transplant. A year had passed since transplant, and T-cell counts and diversity by then came mostly from newly produced T cells.

This chain joins TRBV5-1 and TRBJ2-2; TRBD1 aligns across 7 bases. The clonotype originates from a female patient aged 2-9 years who had a stem cell transplant for congenital amegakaryocytic thrombocytopenia, so the T cells may come from the graft donor. Sequenced material: PBMCs, mostly from graft donor cells, taken 360 days after TCRalphabeta/CD19-depleted stem cell transplant. Written as DNA, the CDR3 is TGCGCCAGCAGCACCAAGGGGGCCGTGGACGCCGGGGAGCTGTTTTTT. Its protein product is CASSTKGAVDAGELFF.